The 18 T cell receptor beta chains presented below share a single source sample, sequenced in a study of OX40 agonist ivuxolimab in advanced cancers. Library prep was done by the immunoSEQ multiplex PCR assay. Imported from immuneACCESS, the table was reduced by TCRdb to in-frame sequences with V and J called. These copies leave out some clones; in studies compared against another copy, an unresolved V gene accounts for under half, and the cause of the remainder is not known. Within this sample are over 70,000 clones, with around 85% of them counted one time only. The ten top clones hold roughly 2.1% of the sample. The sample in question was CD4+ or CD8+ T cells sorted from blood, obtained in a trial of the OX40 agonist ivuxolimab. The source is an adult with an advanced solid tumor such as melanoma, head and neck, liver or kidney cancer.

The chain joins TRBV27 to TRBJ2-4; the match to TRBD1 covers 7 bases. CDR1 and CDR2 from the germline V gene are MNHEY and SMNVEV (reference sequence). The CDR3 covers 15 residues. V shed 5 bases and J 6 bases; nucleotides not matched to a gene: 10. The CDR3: CASSPSTGSGNIQYF. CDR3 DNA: TGTGCCAGCAGTCCCTCGACAGGGAGCGGAAACATTCAGTACTTC.

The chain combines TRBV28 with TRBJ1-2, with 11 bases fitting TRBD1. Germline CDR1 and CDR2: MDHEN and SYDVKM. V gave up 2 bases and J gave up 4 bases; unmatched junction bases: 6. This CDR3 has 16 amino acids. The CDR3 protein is CASSLNRDRGAYGYTF. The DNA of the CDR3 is TGTGCCAGCAGTTTAAACCGGGACAGGGGGGCCTATGGCTACACCTTC.

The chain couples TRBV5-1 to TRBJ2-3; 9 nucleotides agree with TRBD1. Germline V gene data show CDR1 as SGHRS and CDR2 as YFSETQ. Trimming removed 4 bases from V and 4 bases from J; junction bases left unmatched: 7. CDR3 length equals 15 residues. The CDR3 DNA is TGCGCCAGCAGCCAGACCGGGACAGGGCCAGATACGCAGTATTTT. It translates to CASSQTGTGPDTQYF.

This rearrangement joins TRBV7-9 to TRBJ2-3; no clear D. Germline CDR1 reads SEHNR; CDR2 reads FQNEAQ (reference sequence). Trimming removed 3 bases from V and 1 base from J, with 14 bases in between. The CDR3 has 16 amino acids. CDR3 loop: CASSFNIGRGTDTQYF. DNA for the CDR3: TGTGCCAGCAGCTTTAACATCGGTCGGGGCACAGATACGCAGTATTTT.

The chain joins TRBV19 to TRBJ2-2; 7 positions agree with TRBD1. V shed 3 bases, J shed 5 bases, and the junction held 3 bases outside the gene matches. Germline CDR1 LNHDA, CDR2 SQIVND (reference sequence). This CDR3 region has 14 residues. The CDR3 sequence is CASSIQQGTGELFF. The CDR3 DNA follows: TGTGCCAGTAGTATCCAACAGGGGACCGGGGAGCTGTTTTTT.

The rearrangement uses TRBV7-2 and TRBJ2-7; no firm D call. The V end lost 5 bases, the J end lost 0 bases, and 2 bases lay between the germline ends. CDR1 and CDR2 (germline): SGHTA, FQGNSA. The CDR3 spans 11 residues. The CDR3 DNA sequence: TGTGCCAGCAGCGCCTCCTACGAGCAGTACTTC. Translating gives CASSASYEQYF.

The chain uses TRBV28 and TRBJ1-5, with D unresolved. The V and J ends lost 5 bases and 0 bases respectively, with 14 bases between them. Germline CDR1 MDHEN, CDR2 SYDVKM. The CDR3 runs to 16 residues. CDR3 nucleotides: TGTGCCAGCAGTCCCCCCCAGCCTTATAGCAATCAGCCCCAGCATTTT. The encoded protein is CASSPPQPYSNQPQHF.

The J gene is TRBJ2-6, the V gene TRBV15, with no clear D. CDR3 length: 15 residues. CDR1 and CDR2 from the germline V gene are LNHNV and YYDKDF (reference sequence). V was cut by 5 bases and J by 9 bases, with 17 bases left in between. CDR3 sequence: CATSGSLSNDNVLTF. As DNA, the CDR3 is TGTGCCACCAGCGGGTCCCTCTCAAACGACAACGTCCTGACTTTC.

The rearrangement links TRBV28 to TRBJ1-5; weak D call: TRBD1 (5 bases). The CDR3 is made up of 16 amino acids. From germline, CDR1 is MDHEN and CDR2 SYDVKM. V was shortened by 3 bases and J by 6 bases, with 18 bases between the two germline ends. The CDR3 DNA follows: TGTGCCAGCAGTTTCGAGGGGCGAGGGATGGTTCAGCCCCAGCATTTT. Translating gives CASSFEGRGMVQPQHF.

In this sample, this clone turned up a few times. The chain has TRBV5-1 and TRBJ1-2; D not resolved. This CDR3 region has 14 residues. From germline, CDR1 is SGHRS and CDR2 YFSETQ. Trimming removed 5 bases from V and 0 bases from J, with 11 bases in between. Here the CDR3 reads CASREQRANYGYTF. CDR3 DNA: TGCGCCAGCAGGGAGCAGAGAGCTAACTATGGCTACACCTTC.

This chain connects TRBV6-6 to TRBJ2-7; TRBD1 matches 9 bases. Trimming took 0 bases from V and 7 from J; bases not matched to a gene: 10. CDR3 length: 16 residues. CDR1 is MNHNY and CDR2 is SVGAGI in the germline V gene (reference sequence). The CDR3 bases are TGTGCCAGCAGTTACTCACCGGGACAGGGCCTGGGTGAGCAGTACTTC. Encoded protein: CASSYSPGQGLGEQYF.

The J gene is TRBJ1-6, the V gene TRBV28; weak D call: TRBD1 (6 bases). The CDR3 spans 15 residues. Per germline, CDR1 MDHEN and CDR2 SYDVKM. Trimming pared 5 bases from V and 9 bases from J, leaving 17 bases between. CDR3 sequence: CASSHHGPDSSPLHF. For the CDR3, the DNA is TGTGCCAGCAGTCACCACGGGCCGGACAGTTCACCCCTCCACTTT.

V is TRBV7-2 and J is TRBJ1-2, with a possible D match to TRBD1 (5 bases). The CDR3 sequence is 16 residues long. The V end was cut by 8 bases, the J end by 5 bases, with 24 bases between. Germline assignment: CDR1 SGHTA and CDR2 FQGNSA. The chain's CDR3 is CASSFAGSSGGYGYTF. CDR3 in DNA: TGTGCCAGCTCTTTCGCGGGCTCCTCTGGGGGGTATGGCTACACCTTC. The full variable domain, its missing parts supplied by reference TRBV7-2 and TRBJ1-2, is GAGVSQSPSNKVTEKGKDVELRCDPISGHTALYWYRQSLGQGLEFLIYFQGNSAPDKSGLPSDRFSAERTGGSVSTLTIQRTQQEDSAVYLCASSFAGSSGGYGYTFGSGTRLTVV.

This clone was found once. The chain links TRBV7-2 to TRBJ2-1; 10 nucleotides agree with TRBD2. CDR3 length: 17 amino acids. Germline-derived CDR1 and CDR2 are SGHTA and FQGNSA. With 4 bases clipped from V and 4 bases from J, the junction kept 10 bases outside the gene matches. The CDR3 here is CASSSQPAGGRYNEQFF. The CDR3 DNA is TGTGCCAGCAGCTCACAACCAGCGGGGGGGCGGTACAATGAGCAGTTCTTC.

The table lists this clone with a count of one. CDR3 DNA sequence: TGTGCCAGCCCGCCCGGGACAGGGAACTATGGCTACACCTTC. Translation: CASPPGTGNYGYTF. The chain combines TRBV2 with TRBJ1-2; 9 bases fit TRBD1. After removal of 8 bases from V and 2 bases from J, the junction contained 6 bases not matched to a gene. Germline V gives CDR1 SNHLY, CDR2 FYNNEI. This CDR3 spans 14 amino acids.

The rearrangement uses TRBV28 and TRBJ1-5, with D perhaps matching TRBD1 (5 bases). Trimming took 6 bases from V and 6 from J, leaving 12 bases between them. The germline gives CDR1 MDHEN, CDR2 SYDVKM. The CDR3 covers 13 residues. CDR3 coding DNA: TGTGCCAGCAGCAGACAGACCGGTCAGCCCCAGCATTTT. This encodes CASSRQTGQPQHF.

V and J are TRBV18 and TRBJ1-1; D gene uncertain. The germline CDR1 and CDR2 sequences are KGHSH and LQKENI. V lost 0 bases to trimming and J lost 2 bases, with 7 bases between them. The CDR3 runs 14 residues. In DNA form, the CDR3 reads TGTGCCAGCTCACCACCGTCAATCAACACTGAAGCTTTCTTT. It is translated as CASSPPSINTEAFF.

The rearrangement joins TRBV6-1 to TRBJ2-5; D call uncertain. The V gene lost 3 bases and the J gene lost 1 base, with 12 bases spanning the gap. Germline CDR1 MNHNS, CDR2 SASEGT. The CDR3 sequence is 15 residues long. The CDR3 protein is CASSDYLSGQETQYF. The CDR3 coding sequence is TGTGCCAGCAGTGATTACCTCTCGGGCCAAGAGACCCAGTACTTC.